One and the same sample provided the 10 T cell receptor beta chains below, sequenced in a study of breast tumors, draining lymph nodes, adjacent tissues. Axillary draining lymph nodes of breast cancer patients supplied the node samples. TCRdb ran MiXCR on the multiplex PCR reads and lists one entry per CDR3 protein. The data show about 230,000 distinct CDR3 sequences, 32% seen once. Sequencing used axillary lymph node tissue. The origin of the receptors is a female donor with breast cancer. Some clones in this sample may be carry-over from other donors' samples.

This clonotype was counted many times. The chain uses TRBV10-3 and TRBJ1-4; D is possibly TRBD1 (5 bases). CDR1 and CDR2 from the germline V gene are ENHRY and SYGVKD. This CDR3 comprises 14 residues. V lost 2 bases to trimming and J lost 5 bases, with 9 bases between them. CDR3 coding DNA: TGTGCCATCAGTGAGGGGGGGGGGAATGAAAAACTGTTTTTT. Translation gives CAISEGGGNEKLFF.

Worth noting for this clonotype: A clone one base away is much larger, so this may be a read error. The V gene is TRBV11-2, the J gene TRBJ2-1, with D possibly TRBD2 on 6 matching bases. Trimming pared 4 bases from V and 5 bases from J, leaving 15 bases between. CDR3 length equals 15 residues. Germline V gene lookup returns CDR1 SGHAT and CDR2 FQNNGV. CDR3 nucleotide sequence: TGTGCCAGCAGCTCGGAACTAGCAGCCGACAATGAGCAGTTCTTC. This gives the protein CASSSELAADNEQFF.

This clonotype was detected only once. A read error may be the cause here, since a much bigger clone is one base away. V gene TRBV27 combines with J gene TRBJ2-1; 8 bases fit TRBD1. Per the germline V gene, CDR1 is MNHEY and CDR2 is SMNVEV (reference sequence). The V gene end was trimmed by 11 bases and the J gene end by 9 bases; junction bases not matched to a gene: 9. This CDR3 contains 12 residues. CDR3 in amino acids: CASRTGLGEQFF. The CDR3 coding sequence is TGTGCCTCCAGGACAGGGTTGGGTGAGCAGTTCTTC.

In its sample, this clonotype was seen a few times. This may come from a read error, since a much larger clone is one base off. The chain joins TRBV4-1 to TRBJ1-5; D unresolved. The CDR3 spans 14 residues. The V end lost 5 bases, the J end lost 3 bases, and 11 bases lay between the germline ends. Germline V gene sequence: CDR1 MGHRA, CDR2 YSYEKL. This CDR3 reads CASSDKGVNQPQHF. The CDR3, as DNA: TGCGCCAGCAGCGACAAAGGCGTCAATCAGCCCCAGCATTTT.

The V and J genes are TRBV3-1 and TRBJ2-2; TRBD1 matches 10 bases. CDR1 LGHDT and CDR2 YNNKEL come from the germline V gene (reference sequence). Losses at the gene ends were 5 bases for V and 2 bases for J; bases not matched to a gene: 5. This CDR3 has 16 amino acids. The CDR3 DNA follows: TGTGCCAGCAGCGCCCGGACAGGGGGAAACACCGGGGAGCTGTTTTTT. Translating it yields CASSARTGGNTGELFF.

This clonotype appeared many times. The chain recombines TRBV20-1 with TRBJ1-5; the D is unclear. CDR3 length: 13 amino acids. Germline values: CDR1 DFQATT, CDR2 SNEGSKA (reference sequence). Trimming removed 4 bases from V and 3 bases from J, with 10 bases in between. Here the CDR3 DNA reads TGCAGTGCTACCCCAGAATCCAATCAGCCCCAGCATTTT. Amino acids: CSATPESNQPQHF.

Remarks on this clonotype: A much larger clone sits a single nucleotide away, making a read error possible. CDR3 bases: TGTGCCAGCAGTCAATCAGGGACAGCGTACACAGATACGCAGTATTTT. Protein sequence: CASSQSGTAYTDTQYF. The chain employs TRBV6-1 and TRBJ2-3, with TRBD1 matching 7 bases. The CDR3 loop spans 16 amino acids. The V segment lost 5 bases and the J segment 2 bases; nucleotides outside the gene matches: 10. Germline-derived CDR1 and CDR2 are MNHNS and SASEGT.

This clonotype was recorded many times. The genes are TRBV11-3 and TRBJ2-2; D remains ambiguous. V was shortened by 3 bases and J by 5 bases, with 7 bases between the two germline ends. CDR3 length: 13 amino acids. Germline CDR1 is SGHNT and CDR2 is YENEEA. DNA for the CDR3: TGTGCCAGCAGCTTGTACTGGACCGGGGAGCTGTTTTTT. The encoded protein is CASSLYWTGELFF. Full variable domain (missing parts from reference TRBV11-3 and TRBJ2-2): EAGVVQSPRYKIIEKKQPVAFWCNPISGHNTLYWYLQNLGQGPELLIRYENEEAVDDSQLPKDRFSAERLKGVDSTLKIQPAELGDSAVYLCASSLYWTGELFFGEGSRLTVL.

This clonotype showed up many times. The rearrangement uses TRBV19 and TRBJ2-3; D is ambiguous. Germline values: CDR1 LNHDA, CDR2 SQIVND (reference sequence). Deletions cut 6 bases from V and 4 bases from J, with 17 bases between. CDR3 length equals 15 residues. The CDR3 here is CASRMMGTVADTQYF. CDR3 DNA: TGTGCCAGTAGGATGATGGGAACGGTGGCAGATACGCAGTATTTT.

V and J are TRBV7-3 and TRBJ2-2, with 7 bases matching TRBD2. V was pared by 5 bases and J by 1 base, with 10 bases of the junction left unmatched. CDR3 length: 17 amino acids. CDR1 and CDR2 from the germline V gene are SGHTA and FQGTGA. The CDR3 sequence is CASSPNRASGNTGELFF. Here the CDR3 DNA reads TGTGCCAGCAGCCCGAATCGTGCTAGCGGGAACACCGGGGAGCTGTTTTTT.